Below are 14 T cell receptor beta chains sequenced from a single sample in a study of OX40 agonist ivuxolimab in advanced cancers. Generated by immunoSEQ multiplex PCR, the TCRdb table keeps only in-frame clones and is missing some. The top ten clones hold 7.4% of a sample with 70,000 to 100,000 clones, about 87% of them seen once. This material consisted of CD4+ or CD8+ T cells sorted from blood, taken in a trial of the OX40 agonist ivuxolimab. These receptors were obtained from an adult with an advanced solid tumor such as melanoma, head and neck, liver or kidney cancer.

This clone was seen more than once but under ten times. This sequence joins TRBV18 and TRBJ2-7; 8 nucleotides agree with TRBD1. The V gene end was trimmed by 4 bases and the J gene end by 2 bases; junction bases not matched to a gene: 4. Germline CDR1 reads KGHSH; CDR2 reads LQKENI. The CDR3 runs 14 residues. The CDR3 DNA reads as TGTGCCAGCTCACACCGGGACAGGCCCTACGAGCAGTACTTC. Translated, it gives CASSHRDRPYEQYF.

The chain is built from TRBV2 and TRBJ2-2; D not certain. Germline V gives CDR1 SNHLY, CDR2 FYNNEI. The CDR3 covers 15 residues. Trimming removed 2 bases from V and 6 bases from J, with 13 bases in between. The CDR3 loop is CASSESYGSPGELFF. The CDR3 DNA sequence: TGTGCCAGCAGTGAATCGTATGGGTCCCCCGGGGAGCTGTTTTTT.

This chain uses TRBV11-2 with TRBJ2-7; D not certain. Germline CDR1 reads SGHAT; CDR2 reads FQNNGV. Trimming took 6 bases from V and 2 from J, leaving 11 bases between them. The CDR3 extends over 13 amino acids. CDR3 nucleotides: TGTGCCAGCAGTCAGGACCCGACCTACGAGCAGTACTTC. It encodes CASSQDPTYEQYF. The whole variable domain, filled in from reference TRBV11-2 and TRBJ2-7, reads EAGVAQSPRYKIIEKRQSVAFWCNPISGHATLYWYQQILGQGPKLLIQFQNNGVVDDSQLPKDRFSAERLKGVDSTLKIQPAKLEDSAVYLCASSQDPTYEQYFGPGTRLTVT.

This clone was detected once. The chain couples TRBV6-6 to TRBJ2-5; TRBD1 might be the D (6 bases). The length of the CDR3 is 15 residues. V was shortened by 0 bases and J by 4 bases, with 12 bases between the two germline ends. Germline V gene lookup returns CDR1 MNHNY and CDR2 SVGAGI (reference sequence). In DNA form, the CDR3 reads TGTGCCAGCAGTTACTCTCCAGGGGCGGGAGAGACCCAGTACTTC. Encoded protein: CASSYSPGAGETQYF.

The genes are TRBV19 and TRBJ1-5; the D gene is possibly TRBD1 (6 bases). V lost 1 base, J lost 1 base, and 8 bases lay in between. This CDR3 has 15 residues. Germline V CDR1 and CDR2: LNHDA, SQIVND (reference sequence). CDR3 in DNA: TGTGCCAGTAGTATAGGAAGGGGGAGCAATCAGCCCCAGCATTTT. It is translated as CASSIGRGSNQPQHF.

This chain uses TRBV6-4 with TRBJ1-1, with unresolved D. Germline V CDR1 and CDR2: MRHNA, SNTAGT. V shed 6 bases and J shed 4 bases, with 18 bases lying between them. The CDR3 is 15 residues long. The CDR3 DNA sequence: TGTGCCAGCAGCGAGGATGTAGGGTCTGGCACTGAAGCTTTCTTT. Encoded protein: CASSEDVGSGTEAFF.

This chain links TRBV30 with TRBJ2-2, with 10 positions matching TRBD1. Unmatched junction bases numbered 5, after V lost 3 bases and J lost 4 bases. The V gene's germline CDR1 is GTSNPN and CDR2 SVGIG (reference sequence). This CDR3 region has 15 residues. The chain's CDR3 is CAWSVGTGATGELFF. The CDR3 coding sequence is TGTGCCTGGAGCGTAGGGACAGGGGCCACCGGGGAGCTGTTTTTT.

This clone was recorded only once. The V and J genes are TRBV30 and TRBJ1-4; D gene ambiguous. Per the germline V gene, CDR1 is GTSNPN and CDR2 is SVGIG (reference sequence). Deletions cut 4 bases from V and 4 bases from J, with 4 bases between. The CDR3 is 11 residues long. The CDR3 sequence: CAWTFNEKLFF. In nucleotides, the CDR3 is TGTGCCTGGACATTTAATGAAAAACTGTTTTTT. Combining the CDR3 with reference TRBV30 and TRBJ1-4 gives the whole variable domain SQTIHQWPATLVQPVGSPLSLECTVEGTSNPNLYWYRQAAGRGLQLLFYSVGIGQISSEVPQNLSASRPQDRQFILSSKKLLLSDSGFYLCAWTFNEKLFFGSGTQLSVL.

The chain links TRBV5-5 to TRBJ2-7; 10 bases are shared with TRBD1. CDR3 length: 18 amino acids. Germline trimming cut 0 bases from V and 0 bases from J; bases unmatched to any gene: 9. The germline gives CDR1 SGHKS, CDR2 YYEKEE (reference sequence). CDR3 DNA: TGTGCCAGCAGCTTGGTGGGACAGGGGTCCCGATTCTCCTACGAGCAGTACTTC. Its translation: CASSLVGQGSRFSYEQYF.

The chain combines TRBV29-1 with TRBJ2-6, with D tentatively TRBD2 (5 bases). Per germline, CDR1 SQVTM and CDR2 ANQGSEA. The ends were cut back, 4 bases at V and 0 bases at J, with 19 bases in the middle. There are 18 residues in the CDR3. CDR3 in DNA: TGCAGCGTTGCTATTAACGGCCTAGGGAGCTCTGGGGCCAACGTCCTGACTTTC. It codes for CSVAINGLGSSGANVLTF.

CDR3 nucleotides: TGTGCCAGCAGCACAGGGGGCGCGGCGGGCTACGAGCAGTACTTC. It specifies CASSTGGAAGYEQYF. The J gene is TRBJ2-5, the V gene TRBV7-9; 9 positions match TRBD1. The J call is in doubt because the DNA end fits TRBJ2-7 better. The CDR3 runs to 15 residues. Germline lookup yields CDR1 SEHNR and CDR2 FQNEAQ (reference sequence).

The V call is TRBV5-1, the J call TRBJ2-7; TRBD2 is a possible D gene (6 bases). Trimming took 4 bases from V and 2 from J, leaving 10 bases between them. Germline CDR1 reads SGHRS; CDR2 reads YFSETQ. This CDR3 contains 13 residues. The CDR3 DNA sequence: TGCGCCAGCAGCGGGAGGAATCCCTACGAGCAGTACTTC. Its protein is CASSGRNPYEQYF.

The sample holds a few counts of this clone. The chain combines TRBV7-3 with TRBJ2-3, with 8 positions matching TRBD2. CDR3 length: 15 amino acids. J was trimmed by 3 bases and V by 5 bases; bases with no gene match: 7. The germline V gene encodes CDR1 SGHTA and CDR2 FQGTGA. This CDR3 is CASSLSGEPTDTQYF. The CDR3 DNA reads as TGTGCCAGCAGCCTTAGCGGGGAACCAACAGATACGCAGTATTTT.

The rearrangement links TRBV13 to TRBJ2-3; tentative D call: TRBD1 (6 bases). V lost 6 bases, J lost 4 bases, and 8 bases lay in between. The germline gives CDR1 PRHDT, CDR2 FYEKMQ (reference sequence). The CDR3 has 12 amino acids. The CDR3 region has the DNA TGTGCCAGCAGTCCAGGGGCAGATACGCAGTATTTT. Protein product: CASSPGADTQYF.